This T cell receptor beta chain was identified during a study of esophageal squamous cell carcinoma under preoperative chemotherapy (dated by TCRdb to the late 2010s). Describing the broader study: Both tumor-infiltrating lymphocytes and peripheral blood T cells had their TCR repertoires profiled in the study. In patients with esophageal squamous cell carcinoma, the study looked at what paclitaxel-nedaplatin chemotherapy did to T-cell receptor repertoires. The cohort comprised five or six patients with primary esophageal squamous cell carcinoma. Repertoires from samples collected before paclitaxel-nedaplatin therapy were compared with repertoires from samples collected after the therapy.

The CDR3 goes from the cysteine to the phenylalanine over 17 residues. Just CDR3 DNA is preserved here, 51 bases in frame from base 1. V is cut back by 2 bases and J by 13 bases, with 12 bases in the junction unmatched. CDR1 and CDR2, looked up from the germline V gene, are SGHTA and FQGNSA. Findings and caveats that apply to the study as a whole: A small cohort was used, with only 5 or 6 patients with esophageal squamous cell carcinoma being analyzed. Post-treatment tumor-infiltrating lymphocytes appeared partly derived from peripheral T cells migrating into the tumor, not solely from local clonal changes. A significant increase in TCR diversity was observed in peripheral T cells after chemotherapy, whereas no such increase was observed in tumor-infiltrating lymphocytes. Paclitaxel-nedaplatin therapy caused immediate and substantial changes in clonotype frequency, and abundant clones were more likely to contract than to amplify.

The method was PCR. Sequencer: HiSeq X Ten. High-throughput sequencing was used to characterize TCR repertoires. The raw public reads went through TCRdb reprocessing: fastp at Q25, MiXCR clone calling, in-frame beta chains kept. Merged by CDR3 protein, the rows form single entries marked with the most common genes and DNA. Counted in this sample were about 32,000 distinct CDR3 sequences; 40% to 65% of them appeared once. The ten top clones hold around 23% of the sample. The label giving this sample's time point can be read as: after preoperative PTX-NDP chemotherapy. Before surgery, patients were given paclitaxel-nedaplatin as preoperative chemotherapy. This clonotype was recorded many times. Which antigen it targets is not known. A much larger clone differs from this one at a single base, so this may be a read error.

This sample was gathered from a patient given preoperative chemotherapy. The rearrangement joined TRBV7-2 to TRBJ2-1, and TRBD2 aligns with 15 junction nucleotides. The TCR sequence derives from a human donor with esophageal squamous cell carcinoma. The donor label of this sample is uncertain. DNA sequence: TGTGCCAGCAGCTTATTAGGACTAGCGGGGGGGCCGGAGACCCAGTTCTTC. Translated, this is CASSLLGLAGGPETQFF.